This TCR beta chain appears in the sequencing data of a study of blood T cell repertoires in COVID-19. V shed 5 bases and J shed 1 base, with 9 bases lying between them. CDR3 length equals 13 residues. Germline-derived CDR1 and CDR2 are SEHNR and FQNEAQ (reference sequence). Using immunoSEQ multiplex PCR, the repertoire was profiled, and TCRdb retains in-frame clones only, with some absent. The sample lists about 350,000 clones; almost 90% were seen once. The chain links TRBV7-9 to TRBJ2-7, with a tentative D call TRBD1 (6 bases). The sequenced sample consisted of peripheral blood. This receptor was obtained from a woman aged 70 to 79 with COVID-19, enrolled during active disease. CDR3 nucleotide sequence: TGTGCCAGCAGCCAGGACAGATCCTACGAGCAGTACTTC. It is translated as CASSQDRSYEQYF.